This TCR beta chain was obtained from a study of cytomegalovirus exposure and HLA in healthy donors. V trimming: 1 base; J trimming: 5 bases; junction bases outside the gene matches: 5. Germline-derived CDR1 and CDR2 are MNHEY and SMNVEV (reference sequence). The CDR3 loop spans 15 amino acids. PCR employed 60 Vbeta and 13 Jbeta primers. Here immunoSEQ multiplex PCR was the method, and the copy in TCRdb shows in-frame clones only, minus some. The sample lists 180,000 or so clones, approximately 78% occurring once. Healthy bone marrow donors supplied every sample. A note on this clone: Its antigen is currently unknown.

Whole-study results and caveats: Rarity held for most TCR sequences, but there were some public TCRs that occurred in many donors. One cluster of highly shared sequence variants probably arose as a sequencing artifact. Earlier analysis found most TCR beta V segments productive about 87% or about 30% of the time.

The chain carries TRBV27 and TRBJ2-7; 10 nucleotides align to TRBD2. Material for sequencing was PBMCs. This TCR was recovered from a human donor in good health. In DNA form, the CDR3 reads TGTGCCAGCAGTTTATTGGCTAGCGGGGGCGACGAGCAGTACTTC. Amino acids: CASSLLASGGDEQYF.